The clone carrying this T cell receptor beta chain came up a few times. Its antigen is not known. This CDR3 is 14 amino acids long. Germline V lookup: CDR1 SNHLY, CDR2 FYNNEI. V lost 6 bases and J lost 3, with 14 bases in between. The data are from a study of T cell repertoires in cytomegalovirus infection. Background on the study: An indication of both CMV infection and matching HLA type came from public TCR beta signatures.

Study-level results: Carriage of CMV together with the relevant HLA was identifiable through cumulative public TCR beta family frequency. Dominant in the ex vivo response were TCR beta clonotypes restricted by HLA-C and specific for CMV.

MiXCR was run by TCRdb on the reads, yielding one entry per CDR3 protein. The sample consists of around 440,000 distinct CDR3 sequences, around 10% of them appearing once. The rearrangement uses TRBV2 and TRBJ1-1; no clear D. This TCR derives from a human donor in good health (CMV status not recorded). Some clones in this sample may be carry-over from other donors' samples. Sample: PBMCs. CDR3 in amino acids: CASRGDGFYTEAFF. The CDR3 DNA sequence: TGTGCCAGCAGGGGAGACGGATTCTACACTGAAGCTTTCTTT.